The clone carrying this TCR beta chain was found once. Antigen specificity is unknown. This sample is drawn from a study of cytomegalovirus exposure and HLA in healthy donors. Whole-study context: The 130 or so validation repertoires, a later analysis reported, used the same platform as the approximately 670 first-cohort repertoires. Study-wide points: Reported results showed that the classifier diagnosed cytomegalovirus status with high specificity and sensitivity. Rare TCR sequences predominated, though certain public TCRs were found in many donors. Cytomegalovirus association was assigned to about 150 TCR beta chains.

TCRdb's table, derived via immunoSEQ multiplex PCR, lists solely in-frame clones and lacks some. The sample has roughly 56,000 clones, roughly 89% seen once; the top ten hold approximately 15%. This CDR3 has 11 amino acids. V was shortened by 9 bases and J by 3 bases, with 9 bases between the two germline ends. Germline V gene lookup returns CDR1 MNHNS and CDR2 SASEGT. The specimen sequenced was PBMCs. This TCR came from a young woman in good health and CMV-seronegative. This rearrangement joins TRBV6-1 to TRBJ2-7, with D possibly being TRBD2 (5 bases). For the CDR3, the DNA is TGTGCCAGTTTTCGGGACTACGAGCAGTACTTC. As protein: CASFRDYEQYF.